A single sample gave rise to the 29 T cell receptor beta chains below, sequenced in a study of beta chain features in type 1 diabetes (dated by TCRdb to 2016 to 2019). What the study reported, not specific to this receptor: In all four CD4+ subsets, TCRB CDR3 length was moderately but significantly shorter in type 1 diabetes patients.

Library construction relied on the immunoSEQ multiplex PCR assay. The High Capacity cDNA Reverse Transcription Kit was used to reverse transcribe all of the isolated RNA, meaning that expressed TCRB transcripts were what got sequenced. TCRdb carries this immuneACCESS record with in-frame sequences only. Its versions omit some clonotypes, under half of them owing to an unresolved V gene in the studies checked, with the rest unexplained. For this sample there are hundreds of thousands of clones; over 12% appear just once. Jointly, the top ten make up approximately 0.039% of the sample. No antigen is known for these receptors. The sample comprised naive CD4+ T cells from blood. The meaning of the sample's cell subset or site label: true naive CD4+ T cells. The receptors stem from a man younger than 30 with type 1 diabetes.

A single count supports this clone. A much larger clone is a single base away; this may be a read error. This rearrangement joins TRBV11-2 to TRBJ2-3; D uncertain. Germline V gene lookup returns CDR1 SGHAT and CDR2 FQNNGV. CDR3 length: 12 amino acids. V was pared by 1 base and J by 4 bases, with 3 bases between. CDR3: CASSLVADTQYF. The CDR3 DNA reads TGTGCCAGCAGCTTAGTGGCAGATACGCAGTATTTT.

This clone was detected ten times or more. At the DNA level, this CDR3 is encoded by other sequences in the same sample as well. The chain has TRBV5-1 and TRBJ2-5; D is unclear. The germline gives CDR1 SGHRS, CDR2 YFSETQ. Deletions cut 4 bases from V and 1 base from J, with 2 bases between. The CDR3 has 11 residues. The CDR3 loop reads CASSIQETQYF. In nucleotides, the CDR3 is TGCGCCAGCAGCATCCAAGAGACCCAGTACTTC. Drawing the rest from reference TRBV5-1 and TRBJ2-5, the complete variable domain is KAGVTQTPRYLIKTRGQQVTLSCSPISGHRSVSWYQQTPGQGLQFLFEYFSETQRNKGNFPGRFSGRQFSNSRSEMNVSTLELGDSALYLCASSIQETQYFGPGTRLLVL.

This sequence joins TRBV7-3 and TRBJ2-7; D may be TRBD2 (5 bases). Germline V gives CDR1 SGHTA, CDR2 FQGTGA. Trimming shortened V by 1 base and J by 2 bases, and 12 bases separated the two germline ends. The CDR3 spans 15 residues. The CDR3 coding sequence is TGTGCCAGCAGCTTAAGTATCGGGGAGCCCTACGAGCAGTACTTC. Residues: CASSLSIGEPYEQYF. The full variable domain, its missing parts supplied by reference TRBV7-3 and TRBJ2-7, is GAGVSQTPSNKVTEKGKYVELRCDPISGHTALYWYRQSLGQGPEFLIYFQGTGAADDSGLPNDRFFAVRPEGSVSTLKIQRTERGDSAVYLCASSLSIGEPYEQYFGPGTRLTVT.

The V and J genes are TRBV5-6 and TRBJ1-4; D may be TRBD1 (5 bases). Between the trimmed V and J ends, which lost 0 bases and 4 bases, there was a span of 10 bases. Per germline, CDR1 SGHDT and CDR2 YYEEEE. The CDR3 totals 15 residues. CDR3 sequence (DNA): TGTGCCAGCAGCTTGGTCGGGGCCGGTAATGAAAAACTGTTTTTT. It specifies CASSLVGAGNEKLFF.

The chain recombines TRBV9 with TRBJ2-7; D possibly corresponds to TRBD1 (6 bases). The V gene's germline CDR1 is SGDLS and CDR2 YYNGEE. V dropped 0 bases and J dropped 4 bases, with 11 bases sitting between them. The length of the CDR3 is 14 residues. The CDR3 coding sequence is TGTGCCAGCAGCGTAGGACAGGCAGAATACGAGCAGTACTTC. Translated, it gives CASSVGQAEYEQYF. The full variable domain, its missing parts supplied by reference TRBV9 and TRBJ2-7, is DSGVTQTPKHLITATGQRVTLRCSPRSGDLSVYWYQQSLDQGLQFLIQYYNGEERAKGNILERFSAQQFPDLHSELNLSSLELGDSALYFCASSVGQAEYEQYFGPGTRLTVT.

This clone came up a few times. The CDR3 is CASRGLGQGSNQPQHF. The CDR3 nucleotides read TGTGCCAGCAGGGGACTAGGGCAGGGGAGCAATCAGCCCCAGCATTTT. The chain links TRBV14 to TRBJ1-5; the D gene is possibly TRBD1 (6 bases). Trimming stripped 6 bases from V and 1 base from J, with 16 bases between. From germline, CDR1 is SGHDN and CDR2 FVKESK. The CDR3 length is 16 residues.

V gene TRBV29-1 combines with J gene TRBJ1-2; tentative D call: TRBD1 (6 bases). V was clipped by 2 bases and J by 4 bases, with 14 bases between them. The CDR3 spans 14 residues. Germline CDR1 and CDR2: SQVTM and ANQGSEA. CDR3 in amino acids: CSVEPTGRGYGYTF. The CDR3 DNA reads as TGCAGCGTTGAACCTACAGGGCGGGGCTATGGCTACACCTTC.

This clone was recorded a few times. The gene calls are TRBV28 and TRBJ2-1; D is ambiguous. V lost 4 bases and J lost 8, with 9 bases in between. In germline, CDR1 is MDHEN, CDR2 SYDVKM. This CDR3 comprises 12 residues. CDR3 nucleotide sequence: TGTGCCAGCAGTTCCCTGGTCGATGAGCAGTTCTTC. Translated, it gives CASSSLVDEQFF.

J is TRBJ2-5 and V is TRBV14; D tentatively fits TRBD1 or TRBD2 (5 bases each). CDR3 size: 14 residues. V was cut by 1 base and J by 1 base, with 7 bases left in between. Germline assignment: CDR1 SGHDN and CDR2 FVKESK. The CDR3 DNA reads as TGTGCCAGCAGCCAAGGAGGGGTCCAAGAGACCCAGTACTTC. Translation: CASSQGGVQETQYF.

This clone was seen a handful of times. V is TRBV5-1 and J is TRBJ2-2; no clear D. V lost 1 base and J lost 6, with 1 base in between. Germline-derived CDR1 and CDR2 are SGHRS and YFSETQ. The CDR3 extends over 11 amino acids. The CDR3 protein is CASSLPGELFF. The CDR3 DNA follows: TGCGCCAGCAGCTTGCCCGGGGAGCTGTTTTTT.

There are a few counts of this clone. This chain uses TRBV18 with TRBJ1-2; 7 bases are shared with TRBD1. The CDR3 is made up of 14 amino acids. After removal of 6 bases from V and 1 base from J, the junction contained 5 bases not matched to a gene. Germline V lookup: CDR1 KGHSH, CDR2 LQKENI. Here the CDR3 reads CASSPGQSNYGYTF. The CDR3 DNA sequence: TGTGCCAGCTCCCCGGGACAGAGTAACTATGGCTACACCTTC.

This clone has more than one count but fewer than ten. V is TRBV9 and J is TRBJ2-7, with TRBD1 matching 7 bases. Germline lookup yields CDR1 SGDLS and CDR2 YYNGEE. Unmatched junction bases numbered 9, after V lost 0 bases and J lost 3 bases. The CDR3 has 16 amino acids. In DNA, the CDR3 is TGTGCCAGCAGCGTAGCAGCAGGGACAGTAGTCTACGAGCAGTACTTC. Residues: CASSVAAGTVVYEQYF. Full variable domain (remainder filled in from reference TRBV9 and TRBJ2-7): DSGVTQTPKHLITATGQRVTLRCSPRSGDLSVYWYQQSLDQGLQFLIQYYNGEERAKGNILERFSAQQFPDLHSELNLSSLELGDSALYFCASSVAAGTVVYEQYFGPGTRLTVT.

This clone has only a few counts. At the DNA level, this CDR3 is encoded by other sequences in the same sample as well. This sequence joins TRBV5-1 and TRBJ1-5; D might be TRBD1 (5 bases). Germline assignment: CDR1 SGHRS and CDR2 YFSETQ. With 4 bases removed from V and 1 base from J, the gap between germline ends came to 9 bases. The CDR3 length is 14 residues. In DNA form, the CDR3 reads TGCGCCAGCAGCCGGGACGGAAGCAATCAGCCCCAGCATTTT. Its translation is CASSRDGSNQPQHF.

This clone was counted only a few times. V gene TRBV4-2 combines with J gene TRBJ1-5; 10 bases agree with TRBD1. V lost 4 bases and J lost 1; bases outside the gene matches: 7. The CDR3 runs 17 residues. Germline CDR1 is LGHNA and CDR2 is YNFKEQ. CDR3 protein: CASSLGGTGESNQPQHF. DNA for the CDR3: TGTGCCAGCAGCCTAGGCGGGACAGGGGAGAGCAATCAGCCCCAGCATTTT.

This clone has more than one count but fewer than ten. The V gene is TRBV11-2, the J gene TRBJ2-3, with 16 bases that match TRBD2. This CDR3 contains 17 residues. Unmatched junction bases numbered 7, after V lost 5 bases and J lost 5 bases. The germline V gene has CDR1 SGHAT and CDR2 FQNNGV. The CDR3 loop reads CASSIGTSGGAVDTQYF. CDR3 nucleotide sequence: TGTGCCAGCAGCATCGGGACTAGCGGGGGGGCGGTAGATACGCAGTATTTT.

DNA for the CDR3: TGTGCCAGCAGTGTTCGTCTAGAACCTTCCAAAAACATTCAGTACTTC. Its protein product is CASSVRLEPSKNIQYF. The chain has TRBV2 and TRBJ2-4; D gene unclear. This CDR3 region has 16 residues. The germline CDR1 and CDR2 sequences are SNHLY and FYNNEI. V was pared by 4 bases and J by 2 bases, with 15 bases between.

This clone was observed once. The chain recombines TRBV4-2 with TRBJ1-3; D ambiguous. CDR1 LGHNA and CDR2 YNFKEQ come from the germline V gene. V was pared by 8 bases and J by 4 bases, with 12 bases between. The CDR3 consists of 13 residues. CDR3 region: CASGRISGNTIYF. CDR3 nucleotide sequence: TGTGCCAGCGGGCGAATTAGCGGAAACACCATATATTTT.

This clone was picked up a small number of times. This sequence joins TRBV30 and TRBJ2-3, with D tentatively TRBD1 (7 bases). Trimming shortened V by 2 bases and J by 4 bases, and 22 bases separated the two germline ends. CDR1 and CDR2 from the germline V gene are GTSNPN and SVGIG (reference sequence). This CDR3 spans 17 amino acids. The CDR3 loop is CAWSPFPGQGGADTQYF. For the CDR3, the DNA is TGTGCCTGGAGTCCCTTCCCGGGGCAGGGGGGAGCAGATACGCAGTATTTT.

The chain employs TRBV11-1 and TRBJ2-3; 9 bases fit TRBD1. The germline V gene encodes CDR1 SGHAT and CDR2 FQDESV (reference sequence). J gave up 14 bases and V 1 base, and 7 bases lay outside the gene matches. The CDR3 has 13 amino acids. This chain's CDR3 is CASSLGPGQGGYF. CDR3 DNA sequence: TGTGCCAGCAGCTTAGGCCCGGGACAGGGCGGGTATTTT.

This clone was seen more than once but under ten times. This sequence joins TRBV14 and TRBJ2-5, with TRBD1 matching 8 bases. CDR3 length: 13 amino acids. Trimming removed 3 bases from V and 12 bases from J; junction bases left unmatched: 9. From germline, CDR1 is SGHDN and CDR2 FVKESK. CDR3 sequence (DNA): TGTGCCAGCAGCCAGCAGGGGGCCCAAGACGAGTACTTC. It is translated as CASSQQGAQDEYF.

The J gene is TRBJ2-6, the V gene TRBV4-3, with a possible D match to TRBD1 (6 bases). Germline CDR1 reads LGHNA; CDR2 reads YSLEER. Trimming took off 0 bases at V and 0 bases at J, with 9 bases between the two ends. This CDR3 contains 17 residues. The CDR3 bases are TGCGCCAGCAGCCAAGAGCAGGGGAGCTCTGGGGCCAACGTCCTGACTTTC. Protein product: CASSQEQGSSGANVLTF.

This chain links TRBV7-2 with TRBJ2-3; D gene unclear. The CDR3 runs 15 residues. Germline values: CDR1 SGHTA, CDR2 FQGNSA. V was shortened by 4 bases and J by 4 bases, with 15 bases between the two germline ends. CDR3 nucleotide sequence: TGTGCCAGCAGCTCAGACGGAATCGAGGCAGATACGCAGTATTTT. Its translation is CASSSDGIEADTQYF. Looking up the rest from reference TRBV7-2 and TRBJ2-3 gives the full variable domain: GAGVSQSPSNKVTEKGKDVELRCDPISGHTALYWYRQSLGQGLEFLIYFQGNSAPDKSGLPSDRFSAERTGGSVSTLTIQRTQQEDSAVYLCASSSDGIEADTQYFGPGTRLTVL.

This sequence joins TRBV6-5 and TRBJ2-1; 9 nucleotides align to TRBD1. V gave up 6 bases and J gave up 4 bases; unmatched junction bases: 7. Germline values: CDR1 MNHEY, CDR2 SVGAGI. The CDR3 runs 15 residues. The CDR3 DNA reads TGTGCCAGCAGCCCGGGGACAGGGTTTTACAATGAGCAGTTCTTC. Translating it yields CASSPGTGFYNEQFF.

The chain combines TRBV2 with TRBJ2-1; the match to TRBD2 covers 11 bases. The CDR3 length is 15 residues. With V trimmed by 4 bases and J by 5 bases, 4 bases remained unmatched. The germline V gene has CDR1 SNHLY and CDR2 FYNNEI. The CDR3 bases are TGTGCCAGCAGTGGACTAGCGGGAAGAAACAATGAGCAGTTCTTC. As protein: CASSGLAGRNNEQFF.

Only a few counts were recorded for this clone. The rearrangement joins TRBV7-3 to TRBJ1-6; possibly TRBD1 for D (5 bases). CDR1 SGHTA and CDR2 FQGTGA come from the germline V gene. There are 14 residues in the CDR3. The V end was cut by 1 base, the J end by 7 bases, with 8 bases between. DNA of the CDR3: TGTGCCAGCAGCTTAAGTCAGGGAAATTCACCCCTCCACTTT. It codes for CASSLSQGNSPLHF.

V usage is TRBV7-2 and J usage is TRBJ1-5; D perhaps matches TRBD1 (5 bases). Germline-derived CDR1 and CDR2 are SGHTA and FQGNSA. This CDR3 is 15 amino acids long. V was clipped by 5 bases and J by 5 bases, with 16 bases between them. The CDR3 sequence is CASSPMGRVHQPQHF. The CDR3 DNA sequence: TGTGCCAGCAGCCCGATGGGCAGGGTTCATCAGCCCCAGCATTTT.

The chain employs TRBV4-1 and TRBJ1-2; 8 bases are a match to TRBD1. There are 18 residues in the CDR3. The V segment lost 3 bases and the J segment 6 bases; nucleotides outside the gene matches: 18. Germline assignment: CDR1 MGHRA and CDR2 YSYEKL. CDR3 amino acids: CASSHQKGTGDRNNGYTF. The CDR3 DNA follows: TGCGCCAGCAGCCACCAAAAAGGGACCGGGGACAGGAATAATGGCTACACCTTC.

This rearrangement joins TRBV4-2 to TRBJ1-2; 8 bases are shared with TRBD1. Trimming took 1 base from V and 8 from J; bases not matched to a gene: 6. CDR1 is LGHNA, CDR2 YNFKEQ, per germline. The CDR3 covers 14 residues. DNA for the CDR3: TGTGCCAGCAGCCAAGTATCACAGGGGGGCGGCTACACCTTC. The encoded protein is CASSQVSQGGGYTF.

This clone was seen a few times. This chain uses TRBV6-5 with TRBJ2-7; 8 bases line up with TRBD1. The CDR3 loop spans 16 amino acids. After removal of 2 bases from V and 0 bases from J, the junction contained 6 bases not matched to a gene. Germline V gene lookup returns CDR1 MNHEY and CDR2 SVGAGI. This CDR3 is CASSYTGTGSSYEQYF. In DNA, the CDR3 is TGTGCCAGCAGTTACACCGGGACAGGCAGCTCCTACGAGCAGTACTTC.